The present T cell receptor (beta chain) was sequenced within a study of blood T cells in healthy people across ages. Study-wide background: When template switching was applied, about one barcoded beta molecule was captured per two T cells.

The CDR3 totals 16 residues. The V and J ends lost 1 base and 7 bases, in that order; junction bases with no gene match: 8. Looked up from germline, CDR1 is LNHNV and CDR2 is YYDKDF (reference sequence). Drawn from each donor were roughly 9.4 milliliters of peripheral blood. This clonotype showed up just a few times. No antigen is known for it. Findings of the study overall: Age brought a roughly linear fall in TCR beta diversity measured per million T cells.

For the second PCR, which ran for about 7 to 11 cycles, a sample-barcoded 5' primer and a J-beta primer mix were used. All samples yielded 2.5 million or more CDR3-containing paired-end reads. TCRdb recomputed calls from the 5' RACE reads with MiXCR, one row per CDR3 protein. The data contain about 1.7 million distinct CDR3 sequences, roughly 28% of them seen just once; the ten biggest clones take up less than 9.5%. The sample taken for sequencing was blood. This clonotype was sampled from a woman in her 30s in good health. The rearrangement links TRBV15 to TRBJ2-1; 9 bases map to TRBD2. CDR3 DNA sequence: TGTGCCACCAGCAGAGTGGAAATAGCGGGAGAGAATGAGCAGTTCTTC. Its protein is CATSRVEIAGENEQFF.